This T cell receptor (beta chain) was identified during a study of neurological immune-mediated disorders. V lost 7 bases and J lost 4; bases outside the gene matches: 2. CDR3 length: 12 residues. Germline V lookup: CDR1 SQVTM, CDR2 ANQGSEA. This clonotype occurred many times. cDNA was made by 5'RACE with 10-nucleotide random UMIs. TCRdb ran MiXCR on the 5' RACE reads and lists one entry per CDR3 protein. The data hold about 70,000 distinct CDR3 sequences, with approximately 5% observed a single time. The genes are TRBV29-1 and TRBJ1-3; TRBD1 matches 9 bases. The sequence was collected from a woman in her seventies with multiple sclerosis. Sequencing was carried out using PBMCs. CDR3 DNA: TGCAGCGCAGACAGGGGGGGAAACACCATATATTTT. This gives the protein CSADRGGNTIYF.